This T cell receptor (beta chain) was profiled in a study of CD8 T cells in Susac syndrome. Points from the study as a whole: The study acknowledged a relatively small number of individuals in its TCR sequencing and HLA analysis.

Included as multiple sclerosis controls were treatment-naive patients who had stable or active relapsing-remitting disease. Purification of the CD8+ and CD4+ T cells relied on negative isolation, and TEMRA cells underwent FACS enrichment. With random hexamers, reverse transcription was performed on roughly 0.5 to 1 ug of RNA. Amplification of TCR beta CDR3 across 54 Vbeta and 13 Jbeta was performed with immunoSEQ multiplex PCR. From the immunoSEQ multiplex PCR reads, TCRdb called clonotypes with MiXCR, one entry per CDR3 protein. In the table there are 150,000 to 190,000 distinct CDR3 sequences, about 94% of which are singletons. As to this clonotype: Its antigen is still unknown.

Sequenced material: CD8+ T cells from PBMCs. The TCR was taken from a human donor with multiple sclerosis.

The CDR3 coding sequence is TGTGCCAGCAGTTTATCCGTCCCAGTGATTGAAGCTTTCTTT. Its protein product is CASSLSVPVIEAFF. The V call is TRBV28, the J call TRBJ1-1; D unclear. Germline CDR1 is MDHEN and CDR2 is SYDVKM. This CDR3 comprises 14 residues. V dropped 1 base and J dropped 7 bases, with 13 bases sitting between them.